This T cell receptor beta chain was captured by sequencing in a study of immune heterogeneity within non-small cell lung tumors. In the study overall: Squamous cell carcinomas accounted for a few of the tumors, non-squamous carcinomas for around 9, and 1 was not otherwise specified. Whole-study findings and limits: Although only moderate, the correlation of local T-cell clonality with local tumor mutational burden was significant (R 0.3 to 0.35). T-cell receptor beta clonotypes at high frequency differed largely between individual patients. Identical dominant CDR3 beta clonotypes recurred across tumor sites within a patient, alongside site-unique high-frequency clones.

A first 10-cycle multiplex round used 32 V-gene and 13 J-gene primers on TCR beta CDR3. TCRdb recomputed calls from the multiplex PCR reads with MiXCR, one row per CDR3 protein. The table has more than 2,500 distinct CDR3 sequences, under 15% seen once. The template for each sample was about 660 ng of genomic DNA, which had been extracted from bulk tumor tissue. During surgery, several far-apart biopsies were obtained from every primary tumor. With untreated, newly diagnosed non-small cell lung cancer, the patients went on to undergo curative surgery. Note on this clonotype: Its cognate antigen is unknown. This may come from a read error, since a much larger clone is one base off.

The CDR3 totals 13 residues. Trimming cost V 7 bases and J 5 bases; bases outside gene matches: 6. Germline V lookup: CDR1 DFQATT, CDR2 SNEGSKA (reference sequence). Input material: lung tumor tissue. This TCR came from a female donor with non-small cell lung cancer. This sequence joins TRBV20-1 and TRBJ2-3; 10 positions agree with TRBD2. The CDR3 loop reads CSDTLAGEDTQYF. CDR3 bases: TGCAGTGATACCCTAGCGGGAGAAGATACGCAGTATTTT.